The 30 T cell receptor beta chains in this list originate from one sample, sequenced in a study of OX40 agonist ivuxolimab in advanced cancers. The repertoire was sequenced with immunoSEQ multiplex PCR; TCRdb's copy has only in-frame clones and lacks some. Here the sample spans some 25,000 clones, less than 80% being singletons. The sample here was CD4+ or CD8+ T cells sorted from blood, taken in a trial of the OX40 agonist ivuxolimab. The receptors here all came from an adult with an advanced solid tumor such as melanoma, head and neck, liver or kidney cancer.

This clone has more than one count but fewer than ten. The chain recombines TRBV10-3 with TRBJ1-2; tentatively, D is TRBD1 (6 bases). Trimming pared 0 bases from V and 6 bases from J, leaving 14 bases between. The CDR3 spans 15 residues. Germline V gene lookup returns CDR1 ENHRY and CDR2 SYGVKD. CDR3 sequence (DNA): TGTGCCATCAGTGAGTCAATTAGGGACATCAATGGCTACACCTTC. Its protein product is CAISESIRDINGYTF.

This clone has just one count. V is TRBV5-4 and J is TRBJ1-1, with D unresolved. Germline CDR1 is SGHNT and CDR2 is YYREEE (reference sequence). V was shortened by 4 bases and J by 0 bases, with 4 bases between the two germline ends. The CDR3 totals 12 residues. The chain's CDR3 is CASSLMNTEAFF. The CDR3 bases are TGTGCCAGCAGCCTTATGAACACTGAAGCTTTCTTT.

The chain recombines TRBV19 with TRBJ1-1, with unresolved D. V shed 7 bases and J shed 2 bases, with 17 bases lying between them. The CDR3 is 15 amino acids. In germline, CDR1 is LNHDA, CDR2 SQIVND (reference sequence). The CDR3: CASNPFRETNTEAFF. CDR3 coding DNA: TGTGCCAGTAACCCGTTTAGGGAGACTAACACTGAAGCTTTCTTT.

This chain links TRBV9 with TRBJ1-1, with D hard to call. Germline V lookup: CDR1 SGDLS, CDR2 YYNGEE. V shed 0 bases and J shed 1 base, with 13 bases lying between them. The CDR3 contains 16 residues. CDR3 residues: CASSVEERGTNTEAFF. Here the CDR3 DNA reads TGTGCCAGCAGCGTAGAGGAGAGAGGAACGAACACTGAAGCTTTCTTT.

This chain links TRBV28 with TRBJ2-1, with D possibly being TRBD1 (5 bases). Trimming shortened V by 6 bases and J by 3 bases, and 18 bases separated the two germline ends. This CDR3 comprises 16 residues. CDR1 and CDR2 from the germline V gene are MDHEN and SYDVKM. The CDR3 DNA reads as TGTGCCAGCAGCTTACAGGAACTATCTTTCTACAATGAGCAGTTCTTC. Translation: CASSLQELSFYNEQFF.

By share of the sample, this clone is medium-sized. The CDR3 coding sequence is TGCGCCAGCAGCCTCACACAATCACGGAGAGGAGAAAAACTGTTTTTT. Encoded protein: CASSLTQSRRGEKLFF. The chain links TRBV4-1 to TRBJ1-4, with unresolved D. Germline CDR1 is MGHRA and CDR2 is YSYEKL. V lost 4 bases and J lost 8, with 20 bases in between. The CDR3 sequence is 16 residues long.

V is TRBV29-1 and J is TRBJ2-7; 9 bases match TRBD2. Germline trimming cut 4 bases from V and 4 bases from J; bases unmatched to any gene: 5. Looked up from germline, CDR1 is SQVTM and CDR2 is ANQGSEA. There are 13 residues in the CDR3. CDR3 sequence reads: CSVGPGLAYEQYF. CDR3 coding DNA: TGCAGCGTTGGCCCGGGACTAGCTTACGAGCAGTACTTC.

This chain's CDR3 is CAWSNLRRGENSPLHF. DNA of the CDR3: TGTGCCTGGAGCAACCTCCGGCGGGGAGAGAATTCACCCCTCCACTTT. V gene TRBV30 combines with J gene TRBJ1-6, with D uncertain. Germline V gives CDR1 GTSNPN, CDR2 SVGIG (reference sequence). Trimming pared 3 bases from V and 7 bases from J, leaving 19 bases between. This CDR3 region has 16 residues.

The genes are TRBV11-3 and TRBJ2-5; 11 nucleotides line up with TRBD2. This CDR3 is built from 16 residues. CDR1 is SGHNT and CDR2 is YENEEA in the germline V gene. V shed 5 bases, J shed 7 bases, and the junction held 12 bases outside the gene matches. The CDR3 loop reads CASSPPGSGGGWTQYF. The CDR3 DNA follows: TGTGCCAGCAGCCCGCCGGGTAGCGGGGGGGGGTGGACCCAGTACTTC. Variable domain in full (rest from reference TRBV11-3 and TRBJ2-5): EAGVVQSPRYKIIEKKQPVAFWCNPISGHNTLYWYLQNLGQGPELLIRYENEEAVDDSQLPKDRFSAERLKGVDSTLKIQPAELGDSAVYLCASSPPGSGGGWTQYFGPGTRLLVL.

The chain links TRBV5-1 to TRBJ1-2; 7 nucleotides match TRBD1. Germline assignment: CDR1 SGHRS and CDR2 YFSETQ. Trimming took 4 bases from V and 4 from J; bases not matched to a gene: 10. The CDR3 covers 15 residues. The CDR3, as DNA: TGCGCCAGCAGCGTAACAACAGGGGTCGGCTATGGCTACACCTTC. This translates into CASSVTTGVGYGYTF.

This clone was picked up one time. J is TRBJ2-2 and V is TRBV7-3, with 7 bases matching TRBD1. The CDR3 length is 17 residues. CDR1 SGHTA and CDR2 FQGTGA come from the germline V gene. The trim removed 1 base at V and 1 base at J, leaving 6 bases unmatched. The DNA for the CDR3 is TGTGCCAGCAGCTTAAGTCCGACAGGGAGGAACACCGGGGAGCTGTTTTTT. It specifies CASSLSPTGRNTGELFF. Supplemented by reference TRBV7-3 and TRBJ2-2, the full variable domain reads GAGVSQTPSNKVTEKGKYVELRCDPISGHTALYWYRQSLGQGPEFLIYFQGTGAADDSGLPNDRFFAVRPEGSVSTLKIQRTERGDSAVYLCASSLSPTGRNTGELFFGEGSRLTVL.

Comments on this clone: In the same sample, other DNA sequences code for this CDR3. This chain connects TRBV4-2 to TRBJ2-7; D perhaps matches TRBD2 (5 bases). The V end was cut by 1 base, the J end by 1 base, with 8 bases between. CDR3 length equals 14 residues. Germline values: CDR1 LGHNA, CDR2 YNFKEQ. For the CDR3, the DNA is TGTGCCAGCAGCCAAGCGGGGTTGTCCTACGAGCAGTACTTC. The encoded protein is CASSQAGLSYEQYF.

The CDR3 sequence: CASSVAGEGYNEQFF. CDR3 in DNA: TGTGCCAGCAGCGTAGCGGGAGAGGGCTACAATGAGCAGTTCTTC. V usage is TRBV9 and J usage is TRBJ2-1, with D perhaps TRBD2 (6 bases). Trimming took 0 bases from V and 3 from J, leaving 10 bases between them. The germline gives CDR1 SGDLS, CDR2 YYNGEE. The CDR3 sequence is 15 residues long.

The V gene is TRBV7-9, the J gene TRBJ2-5, with 8 bases aligning to TRBD1. This CDR3 contains 14 residues. CDR1 is SEHNR and CDR2 is FQNEAQ in the germline V gene (reference sequence). V lost 5 bases and J lost 2; bases outside the gene matches: 4. The CDR3 DNA sequence: TGTGCCAGCAGCCCGGGGACAGGACAAGAGACCCAGTACTTC. Protein sequence: CASSPGTGQETQYF.

The CDR3 nucleotides read TGTGCCAGCAGCAGTGCGGGAACACGCGGAGATACGCAGTATTTT. Translation gives CASSSAGTRGDTQYF. The chain recombines TRBV9 with TRBJ2-3, with a weak D call TRBD2 (6 bases). Germline CDR1 is SGDLS and CDR2 is YYNGEE. There are 15 residues in the CDR3. V was clipped by 4 bases and J by 5 bases, with 17 bases between them.

A single count supports this clone. The chain combines TRBV7-9 with TRBJ2-1; D call uncertain. Germline-derived CDR1 and CDR2 are SEHNR and FQNEAQ (reference sequence). V was trimmed by 5 bases and J by 7 bases, leaving 9 bases between them. This CDR3 region has 12 residues. CDR3 sequence: CASSLFRNEQFF. The CDR3 nucleotides read TGTGCCAGCAGCCTTTTCAGGAATGAGCAGTTCTTC.

The chain carries TRBV7-6 and TRBJ2-3, with 8 bases identical to TRBD2. This CDR3 region has 13 residues. Looked up from germline, CDR1 is SGHVS and CDR2 is FNYEAQ. The J segment lost 5 bases and the V segment lost 4 bases, leaving 2 bases of the junction unmatched. The CDR3 loop is CASSYTSGDTQYF. The CDR3 nucleotides are TGTGCCAGCAGCTATACTAGCGGAGATACGCAGTATTTT.

This clone was found once. The chain uses TRBV14 and TRBJ2-1; 9 nucleotides line up with TRBD2. CDR3 length equals 17 residues. The V gene end was trimmed by 2 bases and the J gene end by 8 bases; junction bases not matched to a gene: 13. Per germline, CDR1 SGHDN and CDR2 FVKESK. CDR3 loop: CASSQPPWREGPYEQFF. CDR3 coding DNA: TGTGCCAGCAGCCAACCCCCCTGGCGGGAGGGCCCCTATGAGCAGTTCTTC.

This chain links TRBV7-6 with TRBJ1-3; 7 bases line up with TRBD1. Germline-derived CDR1 and CDR2 are SGHVS and FNYEAQ. The length of the CDR3 is 16 residues. The V segment lost 5 bases and the J segment 0 bases; nucleotides outside the gene matches: 7. The CDR3 DNA sequence: TGTGCCAGCAGCCTCGGGACAGCTAGCTCTGGAAACACCATATATTTT. Protein: CASSLGTASSGNTIYF.

CDR3 coding DNA: TGCAGCGTTGAACGGGGGGGACAGATTAGCTATGGCTACACCTTC. Translation gives CSVERGGQISYGYTF. This sequence joins TRBV29-1 and TRBJ1-2, with 7 bases matching TRBD1. Unmatched junction bases numbered 10, after V lost 2 bases and J lost 4 bases. From germline, CDR1 is SQVTM and CDR2 ANQGSEA. The CDR3 has 15 residues.

CDR3 residues: CATSIQGLAGGSPNNEQFF. As DNA, the CDR3 is TGTGCCACCAGCATTCAAGGACTAGCGGGAGGGTCCCCAAACAATGAGCAGTTCTTC. J is TRBJ2-1 and V is TRBV15; 15 positions match TRBD2. The CDR3 contains 19 residues. With V trimmed by 4 bases and J by 5 bases, 12 bases remained unmatched. Germline values: CDR1 LNHNV, CDR2 YYDKDF (reference sequence).

This clone came up a few times. The chain combines TRBV5-1 with TRBJ2-7, with D hard to call. The CDR3 is 13 residues long. Germline V CDR1 and CDR2: SGHRS, YFSETQ. With 1 base removed from V and 3 bases from J, the gap between germline ends came to 8 bases. The CDR3 reads CASSLSQIYEQYF. In DNA, the CDR3 is TGCGCCAGCAGCTTGTCGCAGATCTACGAGCAGTACTTC.

This clone was found a few times. The chain uses TRBV9 and TRBJ2-2; 9 nucleotides match TRBD1. The CDR3 has 14 amino acids. Germline V gives CDR1 SGDLS, CDR2 YYNGEE. V lost 5 bases and J lost 3; bases outside the gene matches: 2. CDR3 protein: CASRGDRDTGELFF. The CDR3 DNA reads TGTGCCAGCAGAGGGGACAGGGACACCGGGGAGCTGTTTTTT.

The chain is built from TRBV29-1 and TRBJ2-2; the D gene is possibly TRBD1 (6 bases). The V gene's germline CDR1 is SQVTM and CDR2 ANQGSEA. The CDR3 length is 15 residues. With 1 base removed from V and 3 bases from J, the gap between germline ends came to 12 bases. Here the CDR3 reads CSVEVRGWYTGELFF. The CDR3 nucleotides read TGCAGCGTTGAAGTAAGGGGGTGGTACACCGGGGAGCTGTTTTTT.

The rearrangement uses TRBV27 and TRBJ2-1; 9 nucleotides align to TRBD2. This CDR3 has 15 residues. Looked up from germline, CDR1 is MNHEY and CDR2 is SMNVEV (reference sequence). The ends lost 3 bases at V and 4 bases at J; junction bases unmatched: 4. The CDR3 reads CASSFGGRGYNEQFF. Here the CDR3 DNA reads TGTGCCAGCAGTTTTGGCGGGAGGGGTTACAATGAGCAGTTCTTC.

This clone has a single count. The chain links TRBV18 to TRBJ2-1; 8 bases match TRBD1. This CDR3 contains 15 residues. Trimming cost V 4 bases and J 5 bases; bases outside gene matches: 7. The V gene's germline CDR1 is KGHSH and CDR2 LQKENI. CDR3 in DNA: TGTGCCAGCTCACTCACCGGGACAGGTAACAATGAGCAGTTCTTC. Protein sequence: CASSLTGTGNNEQFF.

This clone has a single count. V and J are TRBV6-1 and TRBJ2-7; 10 positions agree with TRBD2. The J segment lost 4 bases and the V segment lost 6 bases, leaving 9 bases of the junction unmatched. The CDR3 spans 15 residues. The germline V gene encodes CDR1 MNHNS and CDR2 SASEGT. This CDR3 reads CASRVLTSGKYEQYF. In DNA form, the CDR3 reads TGTGCCAGCAGGGTTCTCACTAGCGGGAAATACGAGCAGTACTTC.

There are a few counts of this clone. The chain couples TRBV10-3 to TRBJ1-2, with D hard to call. This CDR3 contains 16 residues. The germline V and J ends were trimmed by 2 bases and 5 bases, with 18 bases remaining between them. Germline CDR1 is ENHRY and CDR2 is SYGVKD. DNA for the CDR3: TGTGCCATCAGTGAGGCCGGACGGGGATCAGCATATGGCTACACCTTC. The encoded protein is CAISEAGRGSAYGYTF.

This clone was picked up a small number of times. The gene calls are TRBV6-5 and TRBJ2-1; possibly TRBD2 for D (5 bases). CDR3 length: 14 residues. Per germline, CDR1 MNHEY and CDR2 SVGAGI. Trimming cost V 7 bases and J 1 base, with 11 bases left between them. DNA of the CDR3: TGTGCCAGCACCGTACTAGGTTCCTACAATGAGCAGTTCTTC. This codes for CASTVLGSYNEQFF.

The chain combines TRBV28 with TRBJ2-5, with TRBD1 as a possible D gene (5 bases). Germline CDR1 is MDHEN and CDR2 is SYDVKM. Trimming removed 3 bases at V and 0 bases at J, with 8 bases between. CDR3 size: 14 residues. The CDR3 sequence: CASSLMDNQETQYF. DNA for the CDR3: TGTGCCAGCAGTTTGATGGACAACCAAGAGACCCAGTACTTC.